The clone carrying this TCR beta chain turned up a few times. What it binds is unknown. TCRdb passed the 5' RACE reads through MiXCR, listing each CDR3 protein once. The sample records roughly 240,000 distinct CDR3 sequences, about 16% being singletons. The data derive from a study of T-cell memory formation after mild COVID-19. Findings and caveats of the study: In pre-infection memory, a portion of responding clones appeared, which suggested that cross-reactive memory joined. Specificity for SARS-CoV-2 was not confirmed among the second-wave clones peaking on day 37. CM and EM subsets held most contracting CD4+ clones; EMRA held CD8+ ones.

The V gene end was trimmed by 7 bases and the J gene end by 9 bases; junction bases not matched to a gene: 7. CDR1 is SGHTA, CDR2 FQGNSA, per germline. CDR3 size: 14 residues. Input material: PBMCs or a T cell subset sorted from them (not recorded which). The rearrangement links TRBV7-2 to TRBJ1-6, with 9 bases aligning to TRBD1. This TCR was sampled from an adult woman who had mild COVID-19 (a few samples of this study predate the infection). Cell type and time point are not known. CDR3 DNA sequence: TGTGCCAGCACAAAGGACAGGGGCCTTTCACCCCTCCACTTT. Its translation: CASTKDRGLSPLHF.